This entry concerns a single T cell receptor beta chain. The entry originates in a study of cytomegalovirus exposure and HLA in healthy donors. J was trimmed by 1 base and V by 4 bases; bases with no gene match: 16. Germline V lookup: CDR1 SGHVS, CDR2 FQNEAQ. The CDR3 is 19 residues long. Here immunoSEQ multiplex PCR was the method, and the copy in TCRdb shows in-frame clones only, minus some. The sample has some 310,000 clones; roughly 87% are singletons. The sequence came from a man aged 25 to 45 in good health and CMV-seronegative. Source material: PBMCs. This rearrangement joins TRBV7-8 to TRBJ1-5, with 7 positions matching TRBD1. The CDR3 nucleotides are TGTGCCAGCAGCTCCAAAGGGAAGACAGGGTTGTTAAGCAATCAGCCCCAGCATTTT. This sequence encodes CASSSKGKTGLLSNQPQHF.